A single sample is the source of the 14 T cell receptor beta chains below, sequenced in a study of brain T cells in children with intractable seizures. Time point specified: blood from clinic visit 5 months post-surgery; TSC patient then seizure free. Clones were sequenced by immunoSEQ multiplex PCR, and TCRdb holds only the in-frame ones, with some missing. Seen here are hundreds of thousands of clones, about 94% observed once, and the top ten hold roughly 6%. The material was peripheral blood, obtained less than 6 months after surgery. These receptor sequences come from a boy under three years old with tuberous sclerosis and intractable seizures.

V gene TRBV7-9 combines with J gene TRBJ1-2; D remains unclear. Trimming took off 5 bases at V and 4 bases at J, with 11 bases between the two ends. CDR1 SEHNR and CDR2 FQNEAQ come from the germline V gene (reference sequence). This CDR3 is built from 13 residues. The CDR3 DNA follows: TGTGCCAGCAGCCCCCAGGCGGGCTATGGCTACACCTTC. Its translation: CASSPQAGYGYTF.

The V gene is TRBV5-1, the J gene TRBJ2-7, with a possible D match to TRBD1 (6 bases). V was trimmed by 7 bases and J by 3 bases, leaving 14 bases between them. The CDR3 runs to 13 residues. From germline, CDR1 is SGHRS and CDR2 YFSETQ. The CDR3 loop reads CASRTGNNYEQYF. CDR3 DNA sequence: TGCGCCAGCCGAACAGGGAATAACTACGAGCAGTACTTC.

Points on this clone: At one end the junction does not follow the germline gene, possibly because of a read error. V usage is TRBV20-1 and J usage is TRBJ2-7, with TRBD1 identical over 7 bases. CDR1 is DFQATT and CDR2 is SNEGSKA in the germline V gene (reference sequence). CDR3 length: 11 residues. The CDR3 nucleotides are TGCAGTGCTAGACAGACGGGACAGCTTTTATTC. It is translated as CSARQTGQLLF.

The chain has TRBV2 and TRBJ1-5; the D is unclear. Trimming removed 4 bases at V and 0 bases at J, with 16 bases between. Germline V lookup: CDR1 SNHLY, CDR2 FYNNEI. This CDR3 has 17 residues. CDR3 residues: CASSGPHTFYSNQPQHF. The CDR3 DNA reads as TGTGCCAGCAGTGGACCGCATACTTTTTATAGCAATCAGCCCCAGCATTTT.

The chain is built from TRBV6-1 and TRBJ2-7, with 10 bases that match TRBD2. V was clipped by 0 bases and J by 5 bases; unmatched bases: 7. This CDR3 has 16 residues. Germline V gene lookup returns CDR1 MNHNS and CDR2 SASEGT. The CDR3 bases are TGTGCCAGCAGTGAAGCCCTAGCGGGAGTCGGCCACGAGCAGTACTTC. Protein: CASSEALAGVGHEQYF.

The genes are TRBV5-6 and TRBJ2-7; D is unclear. Germline lookup yields CDR1 SGHDT and CDR2 YYEEEE. V shed 7 bases and J shed 6 bases, with 14 bases lying between them. The CDR3 is made up of 12 amino acids. In DNA, the CDR3 is TGTGCCAGCTCCTGGTCGGGCCCCGAGCAGTACTTC. Protein sequence: CASSWSGPEQYF.

J is TRBJ2-3 and V is TRBV7-3, with D perhaps TRBD1 (5 bases). Germline CDR1 and CDR2: SGHTA and FQGTGA. V lost 5 bases and J lost 0, with 12 bases in between. This CDR3 is 15 amino acids long. CDR3 nucleotides: TGTGCCAGCAGCCCCCAGGGTGCTAGCACAGATACGCAGTATTTT. It specifies CASSPQGASTDTQYF.

This chain uses TRBV12-3 or TRBV12-4 with TRBJ1-2; tentative D call: TRBD1 (6 bases). Between the trimmed V and J ends, which lost 3 bases and 8 bases, there was a span of 10 bases. This CDR3 contains 12 residues. The CDR3 here is CASSLGTGGYTF. Here the CDR3 DNA reads TGTGCCAGCAGTTTGGGTACAGGGGGCTACACCTTC.

The J gene is TRBJ2-1, the V gene TRBV2; tentatively, D is TRBD2 (5 bases). This CDR3 has 13 residues. V was clipped by 4 bases and J by 4 bases, with 8 bases between them. Germline CDR1 reads SNHLY; CDR2 reads FYNNEI. The CDR3, as DNA: TGTGCCAGCAGTGCCGGGGTTTACAATGAGCAGTTCTTC. The encoded protein is CASSAGVYNEQFF.

The chain is built from TRBV13 and TRBJ2-7; TRBD2 matches 7 bases. This CDR3 comprises 14 residues. Germline trimming cut 5 bases from V and 5 bases from J; bases unmatched to any gene: 9. Germline V gene lookup returns CDR1 PRHDT and CDR2 FYEKMQ (reference sequence). The CDR3 protein is CASSPRGGVDEQYF. The CDR3 DNA is TGTGCCAGCAGCCCCCGGGGAGGGGTGGACGAGCAGTACTTC.

V usage is TRBV4-1 and J usage is TRBJ1-1, with 12 bases fitting TRBD1. The CDR3 length is 16 residues. V gave up 4 bases and J gave up 4 bases; unmatched junction bases: 7. Germline V gene data show CDR1 as MGHRA and CDR2 as YSYEKL. The CDR3 DNA reads TGCGCCAGCAGCCTGGGACAGGGGGCTTATGGCACTGAAGCTTTCTTT. This encodes CASSLGQGAYGTEAFF.

This clone was found once. CDR3 bases: TGTGCCAGCACCGCAGCGGGGGGGCCGACAGAGACCCAGTACTTC. Residues: CASTAAGGPTETQYF. The chain joins TRBV2 to TRBJ2-5, with TRBD2 identical over 10 bases. J was trimmed by 4 bases and V by 7 bases; bases with no gene match: 9. The CDR3 has 15 residues. Germline V gene data show CDR1 as SNHLY and CDR2 as FYNNEI.

The chain links TRBV2 to TRBJ1-3, with no clear D. Germline loops: CDR1 SNHLY, CDR2 FYNNEI. The V and J ends lost 6 bases and 4 bases respectively, with 16 bases between them. This CDR3 is 15 amino acids long. For the CDR3, the DNA is TGTGCCAGCAGCAACAAAAACCCACTCGGAAACACCATATATTTT. Translating gives CASSNKNPLGNTIYF.

The genes are TRBV7-8 and TRBJ1-1; TRBD1 might be the D (5 bases). CDR1 is SGHVS, CDR2 FQNEAQ, per germline. The CDR3 covers 18 residues. The V end lost 1 base, the J end lost 5 bases, and 23 bases lay between the germline ends. CDR3 nucleotides: TGTGCCAGCAGCTTAGGCAGGCTCGGTATCGTGGAGGGGACTGAAGCTTTCTTT. The encoded protein is CASSLGRLGIVEGTEAFF.